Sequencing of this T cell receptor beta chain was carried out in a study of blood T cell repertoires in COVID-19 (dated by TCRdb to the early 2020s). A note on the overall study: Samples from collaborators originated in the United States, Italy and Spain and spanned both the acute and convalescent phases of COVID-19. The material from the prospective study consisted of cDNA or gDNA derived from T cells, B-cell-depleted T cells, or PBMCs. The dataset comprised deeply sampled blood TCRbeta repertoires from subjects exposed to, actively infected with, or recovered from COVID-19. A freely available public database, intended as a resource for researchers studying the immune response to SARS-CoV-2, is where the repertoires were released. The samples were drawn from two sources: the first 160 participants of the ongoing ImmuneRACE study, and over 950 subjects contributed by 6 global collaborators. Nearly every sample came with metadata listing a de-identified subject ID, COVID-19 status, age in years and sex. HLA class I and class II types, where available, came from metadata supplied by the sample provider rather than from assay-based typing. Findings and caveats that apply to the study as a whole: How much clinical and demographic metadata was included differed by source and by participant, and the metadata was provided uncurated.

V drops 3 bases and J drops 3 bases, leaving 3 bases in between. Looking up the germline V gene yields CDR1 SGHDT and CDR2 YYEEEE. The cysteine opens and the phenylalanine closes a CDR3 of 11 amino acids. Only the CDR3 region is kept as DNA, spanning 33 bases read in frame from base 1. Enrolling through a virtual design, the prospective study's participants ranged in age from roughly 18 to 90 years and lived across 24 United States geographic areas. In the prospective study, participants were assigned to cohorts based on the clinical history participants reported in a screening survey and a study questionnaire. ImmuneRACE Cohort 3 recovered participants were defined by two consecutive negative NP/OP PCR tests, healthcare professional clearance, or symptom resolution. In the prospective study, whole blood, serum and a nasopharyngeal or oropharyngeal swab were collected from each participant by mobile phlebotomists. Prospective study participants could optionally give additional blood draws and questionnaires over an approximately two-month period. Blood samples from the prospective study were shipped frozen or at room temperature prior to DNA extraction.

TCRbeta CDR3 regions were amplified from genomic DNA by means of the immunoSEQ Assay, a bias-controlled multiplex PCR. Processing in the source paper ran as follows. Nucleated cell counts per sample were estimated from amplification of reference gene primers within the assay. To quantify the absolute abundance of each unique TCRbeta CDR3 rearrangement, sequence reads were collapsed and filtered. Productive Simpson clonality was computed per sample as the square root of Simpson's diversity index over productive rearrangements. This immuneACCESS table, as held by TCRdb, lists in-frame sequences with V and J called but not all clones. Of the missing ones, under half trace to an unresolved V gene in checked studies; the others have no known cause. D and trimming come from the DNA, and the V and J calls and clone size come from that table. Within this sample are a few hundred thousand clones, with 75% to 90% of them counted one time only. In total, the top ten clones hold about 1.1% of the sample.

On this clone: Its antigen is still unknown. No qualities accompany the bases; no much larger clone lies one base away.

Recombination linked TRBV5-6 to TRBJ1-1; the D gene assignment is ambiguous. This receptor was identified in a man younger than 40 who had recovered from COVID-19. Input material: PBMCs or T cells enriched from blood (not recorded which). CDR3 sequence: CASSSDTEAFF. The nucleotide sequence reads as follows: TGTGCCAGCAGCTCCGACACTGAAGCTTTCTTT.